These 26 T cell receptor beta chains originate from one sample sequenced in a study of beta chain features in type 1 diabetes. Expressed TCRB transcripts were sequenced because the entire RNA isolate underwent reverse transcription. Profiling relied on immunoSEQ multiplex PCR, and the TCRdb table lists in-frame clones only, not all of them. The table shows around 250,000 clones, with approximately 15% occurring only once. General study points: People with Type 1 diabetes carried modestly yet significantly shorter TCRB CDR3s in all four CD4+ subsets.

Which antigens these TCRs recognize remains unknown. The specimen sequenced was naive CD4+ T cells from blood. The receptors were gathered from a man aged 30-40 years with type 1 diabetes.

This clone was observed a handful of times. The chain links TRBV21-1 to TRBJ1-1; no DNA check was done on the table's D call, TRBD1. TRBV21-1 is a listed pseudogene. The CDR3 is 15 amino acids. The CDR3 protein is CASSTASGVNTEAFF. The CDR3 nucleotides are TGTGCCAGCAGCACAGCGTCAGGTGTCAACACTGAAGCTTTCTTT.

Details on this clone: Other DNA sequences in the same sample also yield this CDR3. V and J are TRBV28 and TRBJ2-1, with 8 bases that match TRBD2. Germline assignment: CDR1 MDHEN and CDR2 SYDVKM. The CDR3 spans 15 residues. The ends lost 5 bases at V and 4 bases at J; junction bases unmatched: 7. The CDR3 bases are TGTGCCAGCAGTCGAGCGGGAGAAGGGTACAATGAGCAGTTCTTC. Protein: CASSRAGEGYNEQFF.

Note on this clone: Other nucleotide sequences in the sample specify the same CDR3. The chain uses TRBV5-1 and TRBJ2-6; a weak D match, TRBD1 (6 bases). Trimming removed 3 bases at V and 0 bases at J, with 7 bases between. Germline CDR1 reads SGHRS; CDR2 reads YFSETQ. The CDR3 totals 15 residues. The CDR3 sequence: CASSSGDSGANVLTF. The CDR3 bases are TGCGCCAGCAGCTCAGGGGACTCTGGGGCCAACGTCCTGACTTTC.

This chain joins TRBV23-1 and TRBJ1-1, with 7 positions matching TRBD1. TRBV23-1 is filed as an ORF, its function uncertain. CDR3 length: 15 residues. Unmatched junction bases numbered 6, after V lost 4 bases and J lost 1 base. The CDR3 DNA reads as TGCGCCAGCAGTCGAAGGGACAGTGAGAACACTGAAGCTTTCTTT. Amino acids: CASSRRDSENTEAFF.

The J gene is TRBJ2-3, the V gene TRBV2, with 9 bases matching TRBD2. The CDR3 runs to 14 residues. Germline lookup yields CDR1 SNHLY and CDR2 FYNNEI. The CDR3 sequence: CVSQPAGGADTQYF. The DNA of the CDR3 is TGTGTTTCCCAACCAGCGGGAGGCGCAGATACGCAGTATTTT.

This clone was seen a handful of times. The rearrangement links TRBV2 to TRBJ2-3; unclear D gene. Germline assignment: CDR1 SNHLY and CDR2 FYNNEI. Trimming took off 4 bases at V and 5 bases at J, with 7 bases between the two ends. The length of the CDR3 is 12 residues. The CDR3, as DNA: TGTGCCAGCAGTGGTCAGTTAGATACGCAGTATTTT. Residues: CASSGQLDTQYF.

This rearrangement joins TRBV2 to TRBJ2-5; the D gene is possibly TRBD1 (7 bases). There are 16 residues in the CDR3. Germline V gene data show CDR1 as SNHLY and CDR2 as FYNNEI. V was trimmed by 4 bases and J by 5 bases, leaving 20 bases between them. The CDR3 DNA reads as TGTGCCAGCAGTGCCCAGGGACAGAGACGGGGGGAGACCCAGTACTTC. As protein: CASSAQGQRRGETQYF.

This clone was seen a handful of times. The chain recombines TRBV27 with TRBJ2-1, with 10 bases fitting TRBD2. Germline V gene lookup returns CDR1 MNHEY and CDR2 SMNVEV (reference sequence). The CDR3 totals 15 residues. V lost 5 bases, J lost 6 bases, and 7 bases stayed unmatched. CDR3 amino acids: CASSGYSGRPNEQFF. CDR3 bases: TGTGCCAGCAGTGGATATAGCGGGAGGCCCAATGAGCAGTTCTTC.

The chain is built from TRBV7-9 and TRBJ1-1, with D hard to call. The CDR3 extends over 12 amino acids. The germline CDR1 and CDR2 sequences are SEHNR and FQNEAQ (reference sequence). Trimming took 3 bases from V and 6 from J, leaving 8 bases between them. In nucleotides, the CDR3 is TGTGCCAGCAGCTTGTTGTCCGCTGAAGCTTTCTTT. This gives the protein CASSLLSAEAFF.

This clone occurred a few times. This rearrangement joins TRBV18 to TRBJ2-1, with TRBD1 as a possible D gene (6 bases). CDR1 is KGHSH, CDR2 LQKENI, per germline. The CDR3 is 13 residues long. Trimming removed 6 bases at V and 5 bases at J, with 11 bases between. In DNA form, the CDR3 reads TGTGCCAGCTCGTGGACAGAAGACAATGAGCAGTTCTTC. This gives the protein CASSWTEDNEQFF.

This clone was found a few times. This sequence joins TRBV6-5 and TRBJ1-3, with 9 bases aligning to TRBD1. V lost 6 bases, J lost 1 base, and 1 base stayed unmatched. Germline V lookup: CDR1 MNHEY, CDR2 SVGAGI. This CDR3 has 14 residues. The CDR3: CASRGTGSGNTIYF. CDR3 DNA: TGTGCCAGCAGGGGGACAGGGTCTGGAAACACCATATATTTT.

This clone was seen a handful of times. This chain connects TRBV28 to TRBJ1-2; 8 bases map to TRBD1. CDR1 is MDHEN, CDR2 SYDVKM, per germline. This CDR3 has 15 amino acids. V shed 7 bases, J shed 3 bases, and the junction held 10 bases outside the gene matches. CDR3 nucleotide sequence: TGTGCCAGCACCACCGGACAGGGTAGGGACTATGGCTACACCTTC. Amino acids: CASTTGQGRDYGYTF.

This chain links TRBV25-1 with TRBJ2-2, with D unresolved. The germline V gene has CDR1 MGHDK and CDR2 SYGVNS. The CDR3 is made up of 14 amino acids. V was pared by 3 bases and J by 2 bases, with 7 bases between. The CDR3 DNA sequence: TGTGCCAGCAGTGATGCACTTAACACCGGGGAGCTGTTTTTT. Amino acids: CASSDALNTGELFF. The full variable domain, its missing parts supplied by reference TRBV25-1 and TRBJ2-2, is EADIYQTPRYLVIGTGKKITLECSQTMGHDKMYWYQQDPGMELHLIHYSYGVNSTEKGDLSSESTVSRIRTEHFPLTLESARPSHTSQYLCASSDALNTGELFFGEGSRLTVL.

There are a few counts of this clone. The chain couples TRBV13 to TRBJ2-2; 8 bases line up with TRBD1. In germline, CDR1 is PRHDT, CDR2 FYEKMQ (reference sequence). Trimming cost V 5 bases and J 0 bases; bases outside gene matches: 8. The CDR3 loop spans 17 amino acids. CDR3 DNA: TGTGCCAGCAGCCGACAGGGGCGGAACTCGAACACCGGGGAGCTGTTTTTT. Its translation: CASSRQGRNSNTGELFF.

The chain recombines TRBV5-6 with TRBJ1-1, with TRBD1 identical over 8 bases. This CDR3 is built from 14 residues. The germline V gene encodes CDR1 SGHDT and CDR2 YYEEEE. Trimming removed 5 bases from V and 1 base from J; junction bases left unmatched: 4. DNA of the CDR3: TGTGCCAGCAGGTCACAGGGGGGGAACACTGAAGCTTTCTTT. It specifies CASRSQGGNTEAFF.

This clone was detected a few times. This chain joins TRBV9 and TRBJ2-1; D remains ambiguous. Germline values: CDR1 SGDLS, CDR2 YYNGEE. CDR3 length: 13 residues. Trimming shortened V by 2 bases and J by 2 bases, and 5 bases separated the two germline ends. In DNA, the CDR3 is TGTGCCAGCAGCGTCTCCGCCTACAATGAGCAGTTCTTC. Amino acid sequence: CASSVSAYNEQFF. Complete variable domain (other parts from reference TRBV9 and TRBJ2-1): DSGVTQTPKHLITATGQRVTLRCSPRSGDLSVYWYQQSLDQGLQFLIQYYNGEERAKGNILERFSAQQFPDLHSELNLSSLELGDSALYFCASSVSAYNEQFFGPGTRLTVL.

This clone was recorded a few times. The rearrangement links TRBV28 to TRBJ1-2, with D possibly TRBD1 on 5 matching bases. The CDR3 has 11 amino acids. Germline CDR1 reads MDHEN; CDR2 reads SYDVKM. Deletions cut 4 bases from V and 8 bases from J, with 8 bases between. This CDR3 reads CASSSTGGYTF. CDR3 coding DNA: TGTGCCAGCAGTTCCACAGGCGGCTACACCTTC.

The CDR3 reads CASSLGTGGRDTQYF. The CDR3 DNA follows: TGCGCCAGCAGCTTGGGGACAGGGGGCAGGGATACGCAGTATTTT. This chain joins TRBV5-1 and TRBJ2-3, with 11 bases matching TRBD1. Germline assignment: CDR1 SGHRS and CDR2 YFSETQ. This CDR3 is built from 15 residues. The J segment lost 6 bases and the V segment lost 0 bases, leaving 3 bases of the junction unmatched.

The chain has TRBV28 and TRBJ2-3; 7 nucleotides match TRBD1. J was trimmed by 2 bases and V by 8 bases; bases with no gene match: 1. Germline V gene data show CDR1 as MDHEN and CDR2 as SYDVKM. The CDR3 sequence is 12 residues long. The CDR3 coding sequence is TGTGCCAGCGGGACAGTCACAGATACGCAGTATTTT. Translated: CASGTVTDTQYF.

This clone has only a few counts. The genes are TRBV7-9 and TRBJ1-1; the D gene is possibly TRBD1 (6 bases). The CDR3 spans 14 residues. From germline, CDR1 is SEHNR and CDR2 FQNEAQ (reference sequence). Trimming took 3 bases from V and 6 from J, leaving 14 bases between them. CDR3 bases: TGTGCCAGCAGCTTTGGGGGCGGGCGGGCTGAAGCTTTCTTT. This codes for CASSFGGGRAEAFF.

In its sample, this clone was seen once. The J gene is TRBJ2-3, the V gene TRBV7-2, with 7 bases identical to TRBD2. CDR3 length: 14 amino acids. Germline-derived CDR1 and CDR2 are SGHTA and FQGNSA. Germline trimming cut 4 bases from V and 0 bases from J; bases unmatched to any gene: 1. The CDR3 region has the DNA TGTGCCAGCAGCTATAGCGGGAGCACAGATACGCAGTATTTT. This translates into CASSYSGSTDTQYF.

This sequence joins TRBV6-6 and TRBJ2-7; 7 positions agree with TRBD2. The V gene's germline CDR1 is MNHNY and CDR2 SVGAGI (reference sequence). The J segment lost 4 bases and the V segment lost 6 bases, leaving 12 bases of the junction unmatched. This CDR3 region has 15 residues. Here the CDR3 DNA reads TGTGCCAGCAGCCTGCTTGGGAGGGGAGGGTACGAGCAGTACTTC. It translates to CASSLLGRGGYEQYF.

This rearrangement joins TRBV9 to TRBJ2-5, with a tentative D call TRBD2 (6 bases). The CDR3 extends over 15 amino acids. Per the germline V gene, CDR1 is SGDLS and CDR2 is YYNGEE. The germline V and J ends were trimmed by 5 bases and 5 bases, with 19 bases remaining between them. The chain's CDR3 is CASSKSGLHSETQYF. The CDR3 DNA is TGTGCCAGCAGTAAATCGGGACTGCATTCGGAGACCCAGTACTTC. Full variable domain (missing parts from reference TRBV9 and TRBJ2-5): DSGVTQTPKHLITATGQRVTLRCSPRSGDLSVYWYQQSLDQGLQFLIQYYNGEERAKGNILERFSAQQFPDLHSELNLSSLELGDSALYFCASSKSGLHSETQYFGPGTRLLVL.

The chain combines TRBV5-1 with TRBJ2-4, with a possible D match to TRBD1 (6 bases). The V and J ends lost 2 bases and 9 bases respectively, with 15 bases between them. CDR3 length: 14 residues. Germline V gene data show CDR1 as SGHRS and CDR2 as YFSETQ. The CDR3 nucleotides read TGCGCCAGCAGCTTACTGCCAGGGGCCCCCATTCAGTACTTC. Amino acid sequence: CASSLLPGAPIQYF.

The chain combines TRBV9 with TRBJ2-1, with 12 bases aligning to TRBD2. V gave up 0 bases and J gave up 4 bases; unmatched junction bases: 5. This CDR3 is built from 17 residues. Per the germline V gene, CDR1 is SGDLS and CDR2 is YYNGEE. CDR3 DNA: TGTGCCAGCAGCGTAGCTTTAGGACTAGCGGGATACAATGAGCAGTTCTTC. Protein product: CASSVALGLAGYNEQFF.

The genes are TRBV6-6 and TRBJ2-3; weak D call: TRBD2 (5 bases). The ends were cut back, 5 bases at V and 6 bases at J, with 9 bases in the middle. The CDR3 has 12 amino acids. Germline CDR1 MNHNY, CDR2 SVGAGI (reference sequence). CDR3 region: CASSTTTDTQYF. The CDR3 DNA reads TGTGCCAGCAGTACGACTACCGATACGCAGTATTTT.